The clone carrying this T cell receptor beta chain was found a few times. Measured with immunoSEQ multiplex PCR; TCRdb has only the in-frame clones, and not every one. The sample has approximately 69,000 clones; approximately 89% are singletons. These data are taken from a study of technical replicates of blood from a few donors. The CDR3 covers 19 residues. V was shortened by 0 bases and J by 0 bases, with 20 bases between the two germline ends. Looked up from germline, CDR1 is LGHNA and CDR2 is YSLEER. Specimen: PBMCs. The source of this sequence is a human donor in good health. Some clones in this sample may be carry-over from other donors' samples. The chain recombines TRBV4-3 with TRBJ1-2; D unclear. CDR3 DNA sequence: TGCGCCAGCAGCCAAGATTCGCCTGGTCGGGTCGGAGCTAACTATGGCTACACCTTC. Translated: CASSQDSPGRVGANYGYTF.